This TCR beta chain was captured in a study of beta chain features in type 1 diabetes. Study details: The examined sorted cells totaled approximately 100 million across samples.

The sample holds a few counts of this clone. Investigators reverse transcribed all isolated RNA, so they sequenced expressed TCRB transcripts. TCRdb's table, derived via immunoSEQ multiplex PCR, lists solely in-frame clones and lacks some. The sample lists 680,000 or so clones, roughly a sixth seen once, with about 0.093% in the top ten. Per the germline V gene, CDR1 is ENHRY and CDR2 is SYGVKD. Trimming took off 6 bases at V and 8 bases at J, with 14 bases between the two ends. The CDR3 runs to 14 residues. The sequence came from a man aged 18 to 30 in good health. Input material: naive CD4+ T cells from blood. This chain links TRBV10-3 with TRBJ1-6; D remains ambiguous. The CDR3 loop reads CAIRDGPLDSPLHF. CDR3 sequence (DNA): TGTGCCATCAGGGACGGTCCACTTGATTCACCCCTCCACTTT.